Described below is a single TCR beta chain sequence and its context. Antigen: not known. At one end, the junction sequence differs from germline, possibly due to a read error. Other DNA sequences from this sample encode an identical CDR3 as well. The record originates from a study of lymphopenia after photon versus proton radiotherapy. Study-wide results and limits: Relative stability marked proton patients; photon patients lost diversity and naive cells.

Data came from immunoSEQ multiplex PCR; TCRdb stores just in-frame clones and leaves some out. The data contain about 14,000 clones, 70% to 85% of them singletons. Sequences were derived from peripheral blood, sampled from a patient treated with photon-based radiotherapy. The origin of this receptor is a man aged 50 or older with gastric cancer.

The CDR3 loop is CASSFTTVSSYEQYF. The CDR3, as DNA: TGCGCCAGCAGCTTCACGACGGTGAGCTCCTACGAACAGTACTTC. The chain combines TRBV5-1 with TRBJ2-7; D is unclear. The length of the CDR3 is 15 residues. Germline V gene lookup returns CDR1 SGHRS and CDR2 YFSETQ.